These T cell receptor beta chains were read from a single sample in a study of blood T cell repertoires in COVID-19. TCRdb keeps only in-frame clones here, not all; method: immunoSEQ multiplex PCR. Here the sample spans around 150,000 clones, 90% to 95% being singletons. Specimen: peripheral blood. The receptors here all came from a woman between 45 and 60 years old with acute or convalescent COVID-19. Both conserved end residues are part of each CDR3.

j_gene | v_gene | CDR3aa
TRBJ2-5 | TRBV5-8 | CASSLTQKTQYF
TRBJ2-1 | TRBV24-1 | CATRASGYNEQFF
TRBJ1-1 | TRBV21-1 | CASSKDVGHVKATEAFF
TRBJ2-7 | TRBV15 | CATSRGGTGGSEQYF
TRBJ2-4 | TRBV23-1 | CASSRGTELAKNIQYF
TRBJ1-3 | TRBV28 | CASSLHKGANTIYF
TRBJ2-1 | TRBV9 | CASSPSSGGYNEQFF
TRBJ2-5 | TRBV19 | CASSLGLGEKTQYF
TRBJ1-4 | TRBV5-1 | CASSLAGSSTNEKLFF
TRBJ2-1 | TRBV6-5 | CASSYNSRGEQFF
TRBJ2-7 | TRBV7-8 | CASSLASGGNHEQYF
TRBJ2-7 | TRBV25-1 | CASRPDGAYEQYF
TRBJ2-2 | TRBV19 | CASQKGSVNTGELFF
TRBJ2-1 | TRBV5-4 | CASSRQQGTNNEQFF
TRBJ1-1 | TRBV9 | CASSVGGENTEAFF
TRBJ1-3 | TRBV6-5 | CASSTHEAGNTIYF
TRBJ2-7 | TRBV19 | CASSIVGAYEQYF
TRBJ2-1 | TRBV12-3/TRBV12-4 | CASSFDYYNEQFF
TRBJ2-3 | TRBV20-1 | CSALEADTQYF